These 3 T cell receptor beta chains were all obtained from the same sample, sequenced in a study of T-cell memory formation after mild COVID-19 (dated by TCRdb to about 2021). Library preparation used 5' RACE. Instrument used: Illumina NovaSeq 6000. TCRdb handled the public reads itself, with Q25 trimming in fastp and clone calling in MiXCR, and kept productive beta chains. Under each unique CDR3 protein, matching rows form one entry showing the most common genes and DNA. Present in this sample are a few hundred thousand distinct CDR3 sequences, around a quarter of which were seen just once. Roughly an eighth of the sample lies in the top ten. The specimen was PBMCs or a T cell subset sorted from them (not recorded which). All receptors derive from an adult woman who had mild COVID-19 (a few samples of this study predate the infection). The sample titles of this study are shuffled in the database, so cell type and time point are left out; the donor was told from shared clones.

Only a few counts were recorded for this clonotype. The V and J genes are TRBV6-6 and TRBJ1-2; D gene ambiguous. This CDR3 contains 14 residues. Trimming removed 4 bases at V and 5 bases at J, with 14 bases between. The V gene's germline CDR1 is MNHNY and CDR2 SVGAGI (reference sequence). The CDR3 nucleotides read TGTGCCAGCAGTTTCGTATGGGGTTCGTATGGCTACACCTTC. It is translated as CASSFVWGSYGYTF.

This clonotype was counted only a few times. The DNA of the CDR3 is TGTGCCAGCAGCTTAGTTAGCGGGACGAACACCGGGGAGCTGTTTTTT. Amino acids: CASSLVSGTNTGELFF. The chain couples TRBV7-2 to TRBJ2-2; 8 positions match TRBD2. The junction had 1 base not matched to a gene; V was cut back by 1 base and J by 0 bases. The CDR3 contains 16 residues. Germline V lookup: CDR1 SGHTA, CDR2 FQGNSA.

This clonotype turned up a few times. In nucleotides, the CDR3 is TGTGCCAGCTCAGAAACCTCAGGGACTGCAATTGAAGCTTTCTTT. It yields the protein CASSETSGTAIEAFF. The gene calls are TRBV18 and TRBJ1-1; D is perhaps TRBD1 (5 bases). The germline V gene encodes CDR1 KGHSH and CDR2 LQKENI. V lost 5 bases, J lost 7 bases, and 20 bases lay in between. This CDR3 comprises 15 residues.